The sequence of this T cell receptor beta chain was determined in a study of cytotoxic CD8 clonotypes in ibrutinib-treated CLL (dated by TCRdb to the early 2020s). At the level of the whole study: The cohort included around 15 treatment-naive and some twelve relapsed/refractory patients; under 18 were IGHV unmutated. An average of about 250,000 productive templates and 94,082 productive rearrangements was obtained per sample. Response samples were taken after a median of 12 months on treatment, ranging from about 6 to 40 months. Cryopreserved peripheral blood mononuclear cells were obtained before treatment, at response, and at either sustained remission or disease progression. Of the 90 or so participants in the trial, approximately 26 had longitudinal samples available. Responses were partial in 24 patients and complete in 2; after median approximately 5.5 years follow-up, roughly 14 stayed in remission and some twelve progressed. All remission and progressive disease samples were collected while patients were still receiving ibrutinib.

As to this clone: Its antigen target is currently unknown. No base qualities exist here, and no much larger clone lies one base off it.

What the study reported, not specific to this receptor: At ibrutinib response clonality went up, during sustained remission it held steady, and at progression it dropped back toward baseline. Sampling times were not matched between sustained-remission and progressing patients, and lymph node repertoires were not studied. At baseline, clonality was higher than in age-matched healthy donors and showed a strong correlation with circulating CD8+ T-cell counts. Public clonotypes were rare and either shrank or stayed stable during treatment, and the rise in clonality at ibrutinib response reflected expansion of private clonotypes.

Trimming removed 0 bases from V and 7 bases from J, leaving 15 bases between the germline ends. The CDR3 has 14 amino acids, counting the end cysteine and phenylalanine. The DNA shown is the 42-base CDR3, in frame from base 1. CDR1 is given as SQVTM and CDR2 as ANQGSEA, both from the germline V gene. The time point label, as the study defines it: progressive disease on ibrutinib. Around 2 micrograms of genomic DNA were extracted from cryopreserved PBMCs for TCR beta library preparation. Longitudinal blood samples from CLL patients on ibrutinib monotherapy underwent high-throughput TCR beta sequencing. The patients took part in an open-label, single-center phase 2 trial of ibrutinib monotherapy. The goal of deep resolution MiSeq sequencing was a depth between 1 in 1 million and 1 in 200,000 T cells, and coverage averaged 10x per clonotype. The immunoSEQ hsTCRB Kit was used to generate the TCR beta libraries. In the original analysis: The data were analyzed with ImmunoSEQ Analyzer and ImmunoSEQ Data Assistant, and V, D and J gene assignments followed IMGT definitions. Clonality, which ranges from 0 to 1, was calculated as one minus the normalized Shannon entropy of productive rearrangement frequencies. Only overrepresented clonotypes making up at least 0.05% of the repertoire of each patient were included in the public clonotype analysis. Repertoires from approximately 13 age-matched healthy donors in immuneACCESS were used as clonality controls. Held by TCRdb, this immuneACCESS table contains in-frame sequences only and omits some clones. Under half of the omission traces to an unresolved V gene where checked; the cause of the rest is unknown. V and J calls and clone size are those listed in that table; D and trimming were worked out from the DNA. This sample comprises about 74,000 clones, about 84% of them detected only once. 6% to 9% of the sample rests with the top ten.

This sequence originates from a human donor with chronic lymphocytic leukemia. Recombination connected TRBV29-1 to TRBJ1-2, with no D gene named confidently. The specimen comprised PBMCs, sampled at disease progression, from a patient treated with ibrutinib. The nucleotide sequence is given as TGCAGCGTTGAAGATACGTCTTTCGGTATTGGCTACACCTTC. Its translation is CSVEDTSFGIGYTF. Joined to the reference TRBV29-1 and TRBJ1-2 proteins, this CDR3 gives the full variable domain: SAVISQKPSRDICQRGTSLTIQCQVDSQVTMMFWYRQQPGQSLTLIATANQGSEATYESGFVIDKFPISRPNLTFSTLTVSNMSPEDSSIYLCSVEDTSFGIGYTFGSGTRLTVV.